This T cell receptor (beta chain) was recorded in a study of shared clonotypes between healthy human individuals. The ends lost 5 bases at V and 12 bases at J; junction bases unmatched: 12. CDR3 length equals 14 residues. Per germline, CDR1 MDHEN and CDR2 SYDVKM. The donors, healthy adults who were HIV-negative, had experienced no recent acute infections or vaccinations. The sorted-subset replicate PCRs were given around 200 ng DNA, which is approximately 30,000 T cell genomes. Methods used by the authors: Quality scores were absent from the junction-only immunoSEQ sequences, so filtering differed. Measured with immunoSEQ multiplex PCR; TCRdb has only the in-frame clones, and not every one. V and J calls plus clone size are reproduced from that table; the DNA served to infer D and trimming. The sample yields approximately 250,000 clones, over 60% seen once. This clone is a singleton in its sample.

Sequenced input: memory CD4+ T cells sorted from blood. The sample's subset: CD45RA-negative fraction. The chain joins TRBV28 to TRBJ2-7; 11 bases line up with TRBD2. The receptor was derived from a man aged 30 to 45 in good health. CDR3 bases: TGTGCCAGCAGTCCTCCGGGACTAGCGGCCCAGCGGTACTTC. Translation: CASSPPGLAAQRYF.